This T cell receptor beta chain was obtained from a study of post-analysis software for immune sequencing data. Study at large: Included courses were relapsing-remitting and secondary progressive multiple sclerosis; progressive-relapsing multiple sclerosis was also included. Study-level results: Strong co-clustering by F measure was evident for samples that had been prepared in the same batch. Significantly lower normalized Chao1 diversity was found in patients with multiple sclerosis relative to controls. Five TRBV segments appeared more often in patients than in controls, and TRBV5-6, TRBV5-1 and TRBV20-1 were among these.

V was trimmed by 9 bases and J by 0 bases, leaving 12 bases between them. There are 14 residues in the CDR3. Germline values: CDR1 LGHNT, CDR2 FRNRAP. TCR beta cDNA libraries included unique molecular identifiers. T cells numbering roughly 0.9 to 10 million yielded cDNA molecules that totaled roughly 500,000. From the PCR reads, TCRdb called clonotypes with MiXCR, one entry per CDR3 protein. The sample gives 250,000 to 300,000 distinct CDR3 sequences, 35% to 40% of which show up once; around 5% is in the top ten. This clonotype was seen more than once but under ten times. Its antigen remains unidentified.

The receptor was derived from a girl aged 5-17 years with multiple sclerosis. The chain employs TRBV12-5 and TRBJ2-4; possible D gene TRBD2, 5 bases. The sample comprised blood. CDR3 in DNA: TGTGCTAGAGCCATCCGGGAAGCCAAAAACATTCAGTACTTC. Translation: CARAIREAKNIQYF.